This T cell receptor (beta chain) was sequenced during a study of post-analysis software for immune sequencing data. Study in general: Included courses were relapsing-remitting and secondary progressive multiple sclerosis; progressive-relapsing multiple sclerosis was also included.

Study results and limitations: Normalized Chao1 diversity in multiple sclerosis patients fell significantly below that of controls. Relative to controls, patients had five TRBV segments at higher frequency, with TRBV5-6, TRBV5-1 and TRBV20-1 among these.

TCR beta cDNA libraries had unique molecular identifiers. Roughly 500,000 cDNA molecules were obtained per 1 to 10 million input T cells. Via MiXCR, TCRdb re-called the PCR reads, giving one row per CDR3 protein. The sample carries hundreds of thousands of distinct CDR3 sequences, roughly 38% recorded once. V was shortened by 2 bases and J by 0 bases, with 8 bases between the two germline ends. Germline V lookup: CDR1 MNHEY, CDR2 SVGAGI. This CDR3 spans 15 amino acids. Concerning this clonotype itself: Its antigen is not identified.

Material for sequencing was blood. The source is a girl between 2 and 10 years old with multiple sclerosis. The chain is built from TRBV6-5 and TRBJ2-1; D uncertain. The CDR3 protein is CASSYGVNSYNEQFF. Here the CDR3 DNA reads TGTGCCAGCAGTTACGGAGTAAACTCCTACAATGAGCAGTTCTTC.